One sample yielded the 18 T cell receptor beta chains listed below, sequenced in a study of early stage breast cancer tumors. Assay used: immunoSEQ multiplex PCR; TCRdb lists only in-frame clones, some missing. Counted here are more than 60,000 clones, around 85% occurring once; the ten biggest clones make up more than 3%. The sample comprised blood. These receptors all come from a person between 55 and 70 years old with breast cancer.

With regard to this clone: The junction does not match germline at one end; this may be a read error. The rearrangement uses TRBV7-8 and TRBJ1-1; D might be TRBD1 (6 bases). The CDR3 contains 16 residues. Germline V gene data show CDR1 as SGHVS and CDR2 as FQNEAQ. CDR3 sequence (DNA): TGTGCCAGCAGTTTAGGAGGCCCAGGGGTAAACACTGAAGCTTTCTTT. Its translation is CASSLGGPGVNTEAFF. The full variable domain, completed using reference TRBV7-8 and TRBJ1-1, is GAGVSQSPRYKVAKRGQDVALRCDPISGHVSLFWYQQALGQGPEFLTYFQNEAQLDKSGLPSDRFFAERPEGSVSTLKIQRTQQEDSAVYLCASSLGGPGVNTEAFFGQGTRLTVV.

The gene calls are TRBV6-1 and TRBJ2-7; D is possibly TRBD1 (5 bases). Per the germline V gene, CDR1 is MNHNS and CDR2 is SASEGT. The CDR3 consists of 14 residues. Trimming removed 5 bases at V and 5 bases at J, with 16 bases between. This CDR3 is CASSWAGRADEQYF. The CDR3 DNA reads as TGTGCCAGCAGTTGGGCCGGCAGGGCCGACGAGCAGTACTTC.

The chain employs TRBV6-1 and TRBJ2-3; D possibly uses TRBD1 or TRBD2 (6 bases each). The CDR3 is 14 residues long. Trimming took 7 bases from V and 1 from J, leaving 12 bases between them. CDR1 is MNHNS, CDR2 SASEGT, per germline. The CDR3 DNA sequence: TGTGCCAGCAAGCAGAGGGGGGGCACAGATACGCAGTATTTT. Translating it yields CASKQRGGTDTQYF.

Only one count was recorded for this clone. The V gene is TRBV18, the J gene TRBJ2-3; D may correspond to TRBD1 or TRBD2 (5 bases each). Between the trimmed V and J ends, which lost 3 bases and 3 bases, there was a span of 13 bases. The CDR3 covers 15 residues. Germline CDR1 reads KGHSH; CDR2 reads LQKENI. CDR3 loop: CASSPLGAWTDTQYF. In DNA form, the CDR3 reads TGTGCCAGCTCACCCCTCGGGGCCTGGACAGATACGCAGTATTTT.

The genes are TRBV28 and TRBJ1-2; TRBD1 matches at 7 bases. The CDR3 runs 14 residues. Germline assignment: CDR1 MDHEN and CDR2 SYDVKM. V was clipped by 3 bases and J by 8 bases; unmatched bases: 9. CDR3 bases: TGTGCCAGCAGTTTGACGACAGGGTGGGGCGGCTACACCTTC. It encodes CASSLTTGWGGYTF.

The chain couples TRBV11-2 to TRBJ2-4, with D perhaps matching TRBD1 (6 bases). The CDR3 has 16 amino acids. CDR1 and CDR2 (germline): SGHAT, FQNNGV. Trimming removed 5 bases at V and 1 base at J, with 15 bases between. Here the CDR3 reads CASSAGALGAKNIQYF. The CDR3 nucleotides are TGTGCCAGCAGCGCAGGGGCGTTAGGGGCCAAAAACATTCAGTACTTC.

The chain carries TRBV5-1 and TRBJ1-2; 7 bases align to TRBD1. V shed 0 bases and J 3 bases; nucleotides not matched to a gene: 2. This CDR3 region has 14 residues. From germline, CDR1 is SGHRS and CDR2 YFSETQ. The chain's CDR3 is CASSLGDSYYGYTF. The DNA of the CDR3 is TGCGCCAGCAGCTTGGGGGACAGCTACTATGGCTACACCTTC.

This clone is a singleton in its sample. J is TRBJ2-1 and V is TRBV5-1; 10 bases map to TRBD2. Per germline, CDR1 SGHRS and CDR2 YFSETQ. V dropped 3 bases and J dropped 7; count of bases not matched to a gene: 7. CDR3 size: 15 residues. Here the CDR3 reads CASSWGAGGPNEQFF. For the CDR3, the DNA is TGCGCCAGCAGCTGGGGAGCGGGAGGGCCTAATGAGCAGTTCTTC.

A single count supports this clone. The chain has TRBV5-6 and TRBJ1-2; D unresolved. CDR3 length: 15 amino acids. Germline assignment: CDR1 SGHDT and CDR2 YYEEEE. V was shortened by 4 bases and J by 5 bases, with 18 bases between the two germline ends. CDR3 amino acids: CASSLIRGSYYGYTF. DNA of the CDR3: TGTGCCAGCAGCCTGATTCGCGGCAGCTATTATGGCTACACCTTC.

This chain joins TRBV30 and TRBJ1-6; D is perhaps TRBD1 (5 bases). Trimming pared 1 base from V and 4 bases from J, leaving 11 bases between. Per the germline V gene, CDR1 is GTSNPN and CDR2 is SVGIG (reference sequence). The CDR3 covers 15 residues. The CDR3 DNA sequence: TGTGCCTGGAGTGGGGGCCACAGGTATAATTCACCCCTCCACTTT. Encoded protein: CAWSGGHRYNSPLHF. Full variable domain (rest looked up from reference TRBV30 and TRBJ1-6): SQTIHQWPATLVQPVGSPLSLECTVEGTSNPNLYWYRQAAGRGLQLLFYSVGIGQISSEVPQNLSASRPQDRQFILSSKKLLLSDSGFYLCAWSGGHRYNSPLHFGNGTRLTVT.

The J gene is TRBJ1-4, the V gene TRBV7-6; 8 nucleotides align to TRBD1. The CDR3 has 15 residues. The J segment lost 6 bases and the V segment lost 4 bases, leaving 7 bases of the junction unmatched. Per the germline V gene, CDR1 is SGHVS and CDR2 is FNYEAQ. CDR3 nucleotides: TGTGCCAGCAGCTCGTCCGGGACAGGTGATGAAAAACTGTTTTTT. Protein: CASSSSGTGDEKLFF.

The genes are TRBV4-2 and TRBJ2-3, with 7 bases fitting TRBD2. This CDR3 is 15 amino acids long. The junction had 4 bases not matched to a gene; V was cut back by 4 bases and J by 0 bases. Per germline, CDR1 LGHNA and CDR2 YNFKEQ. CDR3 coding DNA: TGTGCCAGCAGCCCCGAGGGAGGGAGCACAGATACGCAGTATTTT. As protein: CASSPEGGSTDTQYF.

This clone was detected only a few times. The chain's CDR3 is CASSQAGLAGGFSYEQYF. As DNA, the CDR3 is TGTGCCAGCAGCCAAGCGGGACTAGCGGGGGGATTCTCCTACGAGCAGTACTTC. The chain has TRBV4-2 and TRBJ2-7, with 15 bases matching TRBD2. V was clipped by 1 base and J by 0 bases; unmatched bases: 4. CDR3 length: 18 amino acids. The germline CDR1 and CDR2 sequences are LGHNA and YNFKEQ.

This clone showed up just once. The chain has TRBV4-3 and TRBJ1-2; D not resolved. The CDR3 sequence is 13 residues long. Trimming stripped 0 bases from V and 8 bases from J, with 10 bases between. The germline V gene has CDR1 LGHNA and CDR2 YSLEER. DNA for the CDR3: TGCGCCAGCAGCCAAGATACAGACGGAGGCTACACCTTC. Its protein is CASSQDTDGGYTF.

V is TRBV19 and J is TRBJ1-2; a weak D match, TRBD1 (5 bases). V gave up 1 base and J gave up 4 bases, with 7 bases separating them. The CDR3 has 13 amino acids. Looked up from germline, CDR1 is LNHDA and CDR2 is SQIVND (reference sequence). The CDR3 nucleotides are TGTGCCAGTAGTATAGGGACATTCTATGGCTACACCTTC. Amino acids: CASSIGTFYGYTF.

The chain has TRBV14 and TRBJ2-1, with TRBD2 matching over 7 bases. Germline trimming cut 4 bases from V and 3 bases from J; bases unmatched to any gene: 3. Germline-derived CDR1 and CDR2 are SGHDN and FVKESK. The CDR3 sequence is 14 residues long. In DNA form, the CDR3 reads TGTGCCAGCAGCCTCGGGACTAACTACAATGAGCAGTTCTTC. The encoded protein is CASSLGTNYNEQFF.

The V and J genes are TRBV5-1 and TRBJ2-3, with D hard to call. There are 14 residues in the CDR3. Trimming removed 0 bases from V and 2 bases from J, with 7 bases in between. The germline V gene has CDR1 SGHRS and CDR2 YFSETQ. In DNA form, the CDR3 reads TGCGCCAGCAGCTTGGACTCAAACACAGATACGCAGTATTTT. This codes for CASSLDSNTDTQYF.

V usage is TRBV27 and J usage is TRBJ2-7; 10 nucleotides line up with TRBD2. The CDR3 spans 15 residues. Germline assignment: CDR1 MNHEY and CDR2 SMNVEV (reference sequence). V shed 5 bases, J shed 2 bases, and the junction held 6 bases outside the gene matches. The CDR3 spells CASSNLAGDPYEQYF. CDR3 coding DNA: TGTGCCAGCAGTAACCTAGCGGGAGATCCCTACGAGCAGTACTTC.